A single T cell receptor (beta chain) is shown here with its context. As yet, its antigen is unknown. The sample comes from a study of CD8 T cells in Susac syndrome. The CDR3 sequence is 12 residues long. In germline, CDR1 is MDHEN, CDR2 SYDVKM. V lost 2 bases and J 2 bases, leaving 4 bases between the germline ends. Study findings and constraints: The study conceded that relatively few individuals underwent its TCR sequencing and HLA analysis.

Sequencing of TCR beta was performed on blood CD8+ and CD4+ T cells. The authors reverse transcribed roughly 0.5 to 1 ug RNA with random hexamers. MiXCR was run by TCRdb on the immunoSEQ multiplex PCR reads, yielding one entry per CDR3 protein. The table lists about 300,000 distinct CDR3 sequences, around 91% of them singletons. The J gene is TRBJ2-7, the V gene TRBV28; no clear D gene. The receptor was derived from a human donor with multiple sclerosis. The sample consisted of CD8+ T cells from PBMCs. CDR3 DNA: TGTGCCAGCAGTTTAGTTCCCTACGAGCAGTACTTC. Protein: CASSLVPYEQYF.